These T cell receptor beta chains were read from a single sample in a study of OX40 agonist ivuxolimab in advanced cancers. Data came from immunoSEQ multiplex PCR; TCRdb stores just in-frame clones and leaves some out. The table records 50,000 to 65,000 clones, 81% of them present only once. The input for sequencing was CD4+ or CD8+ T cells sorted from blood, taken in a trial of the OX40 agonist ivuxolimab. The receptors derive from an adult with an advanced solid tumor such as melanoma, head and neck, liver or kidney cancer. Each CDR3 is given with its conserved first and last residue. D genes are given only for firm matches. Expanded clones are given a class, and other clones once, few, many or no size at all.

>TRBV5-1|NA|once|TRBJ2-6
TGCGCCAGCAGCTTGGCCGTCGGGACCCGGAGCTCTGGGGCCAACGTCCTGACTTTC
CASSLAVGTRSSGANVLTF
>TRBV4-3|NA|NA|TRBJ1-4
TGCGCCAGCAGCCATTGGGTCGGGGATAATAATGAAAAACTGTTTTTT
CASSHWVGDNNEKLFF
>TRBV5-1|TRBD2|NA|TRBJ2-2
TGCGCCAGCAGCCCTGGGAGCGGGGGGCCGAACACCGGGGAGCTGTTTTTT
CASSPGSGGPNTGELFF
>TRBV5-1|NA|NA|TRBJ2-5
TGCGCCAGCAGCTTGGGCCCGAATGACAGACAAGAGACCCAGTACTTC
CASSLGPNDRQETQYF
>TRBV7-6|NA|NA|TRBJ1-2
TGTGCCAGCGAGCCTAATGGCTACACCTTC
CASEPNGYTF
>TRBV6-5|NA|NA|TRBJ1-2
TGTGCCAGCAGTCCGCAGGGACCTTATGGCTACACCTTC
CASSPQGPYGYTF
>TRBV6-5|TRBD1|NA|TRBJ1-2
TGTGCCAGCAGTGCACAGGGGGGTTATGGCTACACCTTC
CASSAQGGYGYTF
>TRBV5-3|TRBD1|NA|TRBJ1-5
TGTGCCAGCAGCTTTGAACAGGGGAGTCCCCAGCATTTT
CASSFEQGSPQHF
>TRBV9|NA|once|TRBJ2-3
TGTGCCAGCAGCGTATATGATAGCGCTAGCACAGATACGCAGTATTTT
CASSVYDSASTDTQYF
>TRBV4-2|TRBD1|few|TRBJ2-2
TGTGCCAGCACTGGACAGGGATACCCCACCGGGGAGCTGTTTTTT
CASTGQGYPTGELFF
>TRBV15|TRBD1|NA|TRBJ1-4
TGTGCCACCAGCACTACCGGGACAGGCGTCGAAAAACTGTTTTTT
CATSTTGTGVEKLFF
>TRBV19|NA|NA|TRBJ2-2
TGTGCCAGTACCCCCTACGCCGGGGGGCTGTTCGCGAACACCGGGGAGCTGTTTTTT
CASTPYAGGLFANTGELFF
>TRBV2|NA|NA|TRBJ2-1
TGTGCCAGCAGGGAGAACAATGAGCAGTTCTTC
CASRENNEQFF
>TRBV19|NA|medium-sized|TRBJ1-1
TGTGCCAGTAGGCAGGGTTTGGCTGCTTTCTTT
CASRQGLAAFF
>TRBV5-6|NA|few|TRBJ1-1
TGTGCCAGCAGCTTATCCTGGGACGGTGAAGCTTTCTTT
CASSLSWDGEAFF
>TRBV30|TRBD2|NA|TRBJ2-5
TGTGCCTGGAGTGTACATTTGCGGGGGTTAGGAAAGACCCAGTACTTC
CAWSVHLRGLGKTQYF
>TRBV30|TRBD1|once|TRBJ2-7
TGTGCCTGGGCCCGGGGGACAGGACCCTACGAGCAGTACTTC
CAWARGTGPYEQYF
>TRBV6-1|NA|NA|TRBJ2-3
TGTGCCAGCAGTGTACGACTAGGTACAGATACGCAGTATTTT
CASSVRLGTDTQYF
>TRBV11-2|TRBD1|NA|TRBJ1-5
TGTGCCAGCAGCCCAGGGAGGGGGCATAATCAGCCCCAGCATTTT
CASSPGRGHNQPQHF
>TRBV14|TRBD1|NA|TRBJ1-2
TGTGCCAGCAAACTTTCGGGGACAGGGGTCGGCTACACCTTC
CASKLSGTGVGYTF
>TRBV7-2|TRBD1|NA|TRBJ1-6
TGTGCCAGCAGCTTACGCCGACAGGGCAGAGTATTTGACTCACCCCTCCACTTT
CASSLRRQGRVFDSPLHF
>TRBV18|NA|few|TRBJ1-3
TGTGCCAGCTCCATTGGGGAGCGCAGGAGAAACACCATATATTTT
CASSIGERRRNTIYF
>TRBV2|TRBD2|NA|TRBJ2-1
TGTGCCAGCAGACCCCCTAGCGGGGGGACATCCTACAATGAGCAGTTCTTC
CASRPPSGGTSYNEQFF
>TRBV4-2|NA|NA|TRBJ1-1
TGTGCCAGCAGCCAGTCAGGGCTTGAAGCTTTCTTT
CASSQSGLEAFF
>TRBV9|TRBD2|NA|TRBJ2-1
TGTGCCAGCAGCGCCTTCTTTAGCGGGGGCATCGGGGATGAGCAGTTCTTC
CASSAFFSGGIGDEQFF
>TRBV9|TRBD1|NA|TRBJ2-2
TGTGCCAGCAGCGTACAGGGGGCGAACACCGGGGAGCTGTTTTTT
CASSVQGANTGELFF
>TRBV7-8|NA|NA|TRBJ1-5
TGTGCCAGCAGCTTAGGTACGGGACGGACCAATCAGCCCCAGCATTTT
CASSLGTGRTNQPQHF
>TRBV9|TRBD2|once|TRBJ2-5
TGTGCCAGCAGCGTAGAGGGGATAGCGGGGGGCCGGGAGACCCAGTACTTC
CASSVEGIAGGRETQYF
>TRBV19|NA|NA|TRBJ2-7
TGTGCCAGTAGTACCTCCCGGCTGGGGAGGCAGTACTTC
CASSTSRLGRQYF
>TRBV5-1|NA|NA|TRBJ2-3
TGCGCCAGCTCCCTGGGCCAGCGAAAAGATACGCAGTATTTT
CASSLGQRKDTQYF
>TRBV5-1|NA|NA|TRBJ2-5
TGCGCCAGCAGCTACGCTAGCGCCCAAGGGGAGACCCAGTACTTC
CASSYASAQGETQYF
>TRBV7-2|NA|once|TRBJ2-1
TGTGCCAGCAGCTTAGAATGGGTGGACGAGCAGTTCTTC
CASSLEWVDEQFF
>TRBV5-1|NA|NA|TRBJ1-6
TGCGCCAGCAGCTTGTCTTTAGGGGAGGGATCACCCCTCCACTTT
CASSLSLGEGSPLHF
>TRBV29-1|TRBD1|NA|TRBJ2-1
TGCAGCGTGCACACAGGGGTCTCCTACAATGAGCAGTTCTTC
CSVHTGVSYNEQFF
>TRBV11-3|NA|NA|TRBJ2-7
TGTGCCAGCAAATTTCTCGGGGACAAGAGCTCCTACGAGCAGTACTTC
CASKFLGDKSSYEQYF
>TRBV27|NA|NA|TRBJ1-1
TGTGCCAGCATCACCTATGGGGCAGGGCTGAACACTGAAGCTTTCTTT
CASITYGAGLNTEAFF
>TRBV9|TRBD1|NA|TRBJ2-7
TGTGCCAGCAGCCCGGACAGGGGGCGCGAGCAGTACTTC
CASSPDRGREQYF
>TRBV7-9|NA|NA|TRBJ1-5
TGTGCCAGCAGCTTAGGCAGCGGCAGCCGTCTAGAACCCCAGCATTTT
CASSLGSGSRLEPQHF
>TRBV7-8|TRBD2|few|TRBJ2-5
TGTGCCAGCAGCCCCCGACTAGCGGGGGGGCGCGAGACCCAGTACTTC
CASSPRLAGGRETQYF
>TRBV27|TRBD1|NA|TRBJ1-1
TGTGCCAGCAGTCACAGGGGGGTAAGCACTGAAGCTTTCTTT
CASSHRGVSTEAFF